Following are 8 T cell receptor gamma chains from one sample sequenced in a study of gamma-delta T cells after stem cell transplantation. TCRdb redid clone calling on the RT-PCR reads using CATT. Counted here are several hundred gamma-chain clones, 20% to 25% occurring once; the ten biggest clones make up approximately 10%. The sequenced sample consisted of gamma-delta T cells. Every receptor here comes from a human donor. It is not recorded whose cells these are; they may come from a transplant donor.

By share of the sample, this clone is large. The chain has TRGV2 and TRGJ1 or TRGJ2. V lost 0 bases, J lost 3 bases, and 5 bases stayed unmatched. Germline-derived CDR1 and CDR2 are EGSNGY and YDSYNSKV. This CDR3 has 14 residues. CDR3 nucleotides: TGTGCCACCTGGGACGGGCCTGGTTATTATAAGAAACTCTTT. The encoded protein is CATWDGPGYYKKLF.

This clone was observed a single time. A much larger clone lies a single base off, so this may be a read error. The V call is TRGV9, the J call TRGJ1 or TRGJ2. Germline V gene data show CDR1 as GITISATS and CDR2 as ISYDGTV (reference sequence). The V gene end was trimmed by 4 bases and the J gene end by 8 bases; junction bases not matched to a gene: 17. The CDR3 contains 15 residues. In DNA, the CDR3 is TGTGCCTTGTGGGACCCCCAATCTTATAATCATAAGAAACTCTTT. This encodes CALWDPQSYNHKKLF.

Details on this clone: Being one base from a much bigger clone, this may be a read error. This sequence joins TRGV2 and TRGJ1 or TRGJ2. The CDR3 extends over 17 amino acids. CDR1 is EGSNGY, CDR2 YDSYNSKV, per germline. The DNA of the CDR3 is TGTGCCACCTGGGACGGGCGACGCGGAGGGGTCCATTATAGGAAACTCTTT. Translation: CATWDGRRGGVHYRKLF.

There are a few counts of this clone. A read error likely explains this, since a far larger clone differs by one base. The chain couples TRGV9 to TRGJ1 or TRGJ2. Germline values: CDR1 GITISATS, CDR2 ISYDGTV (reference sequence). The CDR3 totals 12 residues. The CDR3 sequence is CAWWEAYYKKLF. The CDR3 coding sequence is TGTGCCTGGTGGGAGGCCTATTATAAGAAACTCTTT.

With regard to this clone: Being one base from a much bigger clone, this may be a read error. The gene calls are TRGV9 and TRGJP. CDR3 size: 16 residues. Looked up from germline, CDR1 is GITISATS and CDR2 is ISYDGTV (reference sequence). This chain's CDR3 is CALWDLQESGKKIKVF. In nucleotides, the CDR3 is TGTGCCTTGTGGGACCTGCAAGAGTCGGGCAAAAAAATCAAGGTATTT.

This clone is labeled as large. The V call is TRGV8, the J call TRGJP2. The length of the CDR3 is 13 residues. From germline, CDR1 is VENAVY and CDR2 YDSYNSRV. Trimming took 3 bases from V and 6 from J; bases not matched to a gene: 4. In nucleotides, the CDR3 is TGTGCCACCTGGGATTATGGTGATTGGATCAAGACGTTT. It translates to CATWDYGDWIKTF.

J is TRGJ1 or TRGJ2 and V is TRGV9. The CDR3 is made up of 14 amino acids. V lost 0 bases, J lost 11 bases, and 13 bases stayed unmatched. Germline-derived CDR1 and CDR2 are GITISATS and ISYDGTV (reference sequence). The CDR3 region is CALWEVQGGYEKLF. The DNA for the CDR3 is TGTGCCTTGTGGGAGGTGCAAGGGGGGTACGAGAAACTCTTT.

Concerning this clone itself: A much larger clone is a single base away; this may be a read error. The genes are TRGV9 and TRGJ1 or TRGJ2. Germline V gene sequence: CDR1 GITISATS, CDR2 ISYDGTV (reference sequence). The CDR3 is made up of 16 amino acids. The CDR3 coding sequence is TGTGCCTTGTGGGAGGTGCAGGGCCAAATTTATTATAAGAAGCTCTTT. Translation: CALWEVQGQIYYKKLF.